This TCR beta chain was identified in a study of cytomegalovirus exposure and HLA in healthy donors. Study outcomes and limitations: Being indistinguishable, some V segments were excluded, TRBV6-2 and TRBV6-3 among them. Listed as cytomegalovirus-associated were 150 or so TCR beta chains.

V was pared by 1 base and J by 2 bases, with 4 bases of the junction left unmatched. The CDR3 length is 16 residues. Germline lookup yields CDR1 MNHEY and CDR2 SMNVEV (reference sequence). Amplification used 60 Vbeta primers and 13 Jbeta primers. Produced via immunoSEQ multiplex PCR; TCRdb's table is partial and in-frame only. The table lists about 150,000 clones. With respect to this clone: Its target is not known.

This receptor was obtained from a woman aged 50 to 60 in good health and CMV-seronegative. Sequencing was carried out using PBMCs. The rearrangement joins TRBV27 to TRBJ2-2; 7 bases map to TRBD1. DNA of the CDR3: TGTGCCAGCAGTTTATTGGGGACAGTTAACACCGGGGAGCTGTTTTTT. Its translation: CASSLLGTVNTGELFF.